Presented here are 5 T cell receptor beta chains from one specimen sequenced in a study of cytomegalovirus exposure and HLA in healthy donors. PCR involved 60 Vbeta and 13 Jbeta primers. Data came from immunoSEQ multiplex PCR; TCRdb stores just in-frame clones and leaves some out. Found here are roughly 190,000 clones, around 87% of them singletons; the top ten hold 1% to 1.5%. Specimen: PBMCs. These TCRs come from a young man in good health and CMV-seronegative.

The chain's CDR3 is CASSLGHREQYF. The CDR3 region has the DNA TGTGCCAGCAGTTTAGGACACCGCGAGCAGTACTTC. The V call is TRBV28, the J call TRBJ2-7, with a weak D call TRBD1 (5 bases). Looked up from germline, CDR1 is MDHEN and CDR2 is SYDVKM. V was pared by 2 bases and J by 6 bases, with 8 bases between. The CDR3 length is 12 residues.

The chain has TRBV7-8 and TRBJ2-3, with 10 bases identical to TRBD2. Germline assignment: CDR1 SGHVS and CDR2 FQNEAQ. This CDR3 has 17 residues. Trimming took 6 bases from V and 6 from J; bases not matched to a gene: 15. The CDR3 nucleotides are TGTGCCAGCAGTCCTAGCTGGACTAGCGGACCCACGGATACGCAGTATTTT. This sequence encodes CASSPSWTSGPTDTQYF. Drawing the rest from reference TRBV7-8 and TRBJ2-3, the complete variable domain is GAGVSQSPRYKVAKRGQDVALRCDPISGHVSLFWYQQALGQGPEFLTYFQNEAQLDKSGLPSDRFFAERPEGSVSTLKIQRTQQEDSAVYLCASSPSWTSGPTDTQYFGPGTRLTVL.

V gene TRBV19 combines with J gene TRBJ2-1; TRBD2 matches at 7 bases. With V trimmed by 5 bases and J by 5 bases, 9 bases remained unmatched. The CDR3 has 15 residues. Germline CDR1 is LNHDA and CDR2 is SQIVND (reference sequence). CDR3 DNA sequence: TGTGCCAGTAGTCATGTCTGGCGGGGGAACAATGAGCAGTTCTTC. It is translated as CASSHVWRGNNEQFF.

V usage is TRBV28 and J usage is TRBJ1-3, with D possibly being TRBD1 (5 bases). CDR3 length equals 16 residues. V gave up 1 base and J gave up 0 bases, with 10 bases separating them. The germline CDR1 and CDR2 sequences are MDHEN and SYDVKM. The CDR3 nucleotides are TGTGCCAGCAGTTTATTTGCAGGGCCCTCTGGAAACACCATATATTTT. It is translated as CASSLFAGPSGNTIYF.

This sequence joins TRBV6-5 and TRBJ1-5; TRBD1 agrees at 8 bases. The ends lost 7 bases at V and 5 bases at J; junction bases unmatched: 7. Germline loops: CDR1 MNHEY, CDR2 SVGAGI. CDR3 size: 14 residues. The CDR3 DNA reads as TGTGCCAGCAAGAAAGGACAGGGTGATCAGCCCCAGCATTTT. Encoded protein: CASKKGQGDQPQHF.